This T cell receptor (beta chain) was sequenced in a study of blood T cells in healthy people across ages. Each donor had 8 to 10 milliliters of peripheral blood drawn. From germline, CDR1 is SQVTM and CDR2 ANQGSEA. This CDR3 region has 15 residues. Trimming at V came to 1 base and at J to 9 bases, leaving 12 bases not matched to a gene. Study-level results: Per-million-T-cell TCR beta diversity fell roughly linearly with age. Without sorted subsets, naive and antigen-experienced compartments could not be conclusively compared.

On this clonotype itself: Its cognate antigen is unknown.

Through a sample-barcoded 5' primer and a J-beta primer mix, a second PCR was run for about 6 to 11 cycles. Each TCR beta cDNA got a 12-nucleotide random molecular identifier. MiXCR, applied by TCRdb to the 5' RACE reads, yields one record per CDR3 protein. The repertoire holds approximately 1.5 million distinct CDR3 sequences, with 30% to 35% as singletons. The sequenced material came from blood. The sequence derives from a woman between 25 and 40 years old in good health. This sequence joins TRBV29-1 and TRBJ2-1; 7 bases fit TRBD1. CDR3 region: CSVEARDRYCSEQFF. The CDR3 nucleotides read TGCAGCGTTGAAGCCCGGGACAGATATTGTAGTGAGCAGTTCTTC.